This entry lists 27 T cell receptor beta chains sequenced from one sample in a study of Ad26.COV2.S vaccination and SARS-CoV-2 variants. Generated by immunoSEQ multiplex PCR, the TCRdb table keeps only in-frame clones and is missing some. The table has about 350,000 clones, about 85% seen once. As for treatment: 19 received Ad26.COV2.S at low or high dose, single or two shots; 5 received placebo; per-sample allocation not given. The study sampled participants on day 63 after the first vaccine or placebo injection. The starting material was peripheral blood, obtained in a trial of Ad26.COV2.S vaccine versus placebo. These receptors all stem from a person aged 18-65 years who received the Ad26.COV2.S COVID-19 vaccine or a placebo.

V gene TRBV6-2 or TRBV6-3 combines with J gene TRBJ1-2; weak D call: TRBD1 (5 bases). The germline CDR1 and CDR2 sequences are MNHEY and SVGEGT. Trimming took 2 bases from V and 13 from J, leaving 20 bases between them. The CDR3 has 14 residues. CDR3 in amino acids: CASSYEIAVLGGTF. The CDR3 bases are TGTGCCAGCAGTTACGAGATCGCTGTGTTGGGGGGCACCTTC.

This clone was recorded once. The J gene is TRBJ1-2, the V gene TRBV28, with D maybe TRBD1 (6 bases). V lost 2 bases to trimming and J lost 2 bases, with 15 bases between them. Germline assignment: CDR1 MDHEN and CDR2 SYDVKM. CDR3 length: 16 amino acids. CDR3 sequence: CASSLKNPGQNYGYTF. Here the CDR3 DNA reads TGTGCCAGCAGTTTAAAAAATCCGGGACAAAACTATGGCTACACCTTC.

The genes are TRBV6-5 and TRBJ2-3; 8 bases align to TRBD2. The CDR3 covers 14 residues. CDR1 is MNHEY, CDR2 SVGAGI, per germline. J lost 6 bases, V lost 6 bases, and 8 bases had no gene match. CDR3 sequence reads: CASRPSGPWDTQYF. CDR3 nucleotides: TGTGCCAGCAGACCTAGCGGGCCATGGGATACGCAGTATTTT.

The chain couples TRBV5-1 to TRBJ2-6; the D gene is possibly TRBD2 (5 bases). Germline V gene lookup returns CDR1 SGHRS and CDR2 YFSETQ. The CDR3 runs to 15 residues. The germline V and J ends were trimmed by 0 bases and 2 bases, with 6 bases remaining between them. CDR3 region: CASSLGETGANVLTF. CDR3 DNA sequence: TGCGCCAGCAGCTTGGGGGAGACTGGGGCCAACGTCCTGACTTTC. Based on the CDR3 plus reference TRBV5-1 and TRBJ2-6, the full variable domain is KAGVTQTPRYLIKTRGQQVTLSCSPISGHRSVSWYQQTPGQGLQFLFEYFSETQRNKGNFPGRFSGRQFSNSRSEMNVSTLELGDSALYLCASSLGETGANVLTFGAGSRLTVL.

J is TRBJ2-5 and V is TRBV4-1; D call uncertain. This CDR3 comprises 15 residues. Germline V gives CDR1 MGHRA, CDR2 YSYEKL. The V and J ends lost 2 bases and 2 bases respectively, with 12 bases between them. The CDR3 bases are TGCGCCAGCAGCCAACCCCCGGGCGTACAAGAGACCCAGTACTTC. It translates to CASSQPPGVQETQYF.

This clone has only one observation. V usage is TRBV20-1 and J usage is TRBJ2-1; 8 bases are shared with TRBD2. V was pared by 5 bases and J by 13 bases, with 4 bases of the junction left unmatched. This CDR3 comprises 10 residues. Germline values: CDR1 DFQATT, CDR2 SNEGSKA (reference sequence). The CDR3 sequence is CSAPGTSQFF. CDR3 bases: TGCAGTGCTCCCGGGACTAGTCAGTTCTTC.

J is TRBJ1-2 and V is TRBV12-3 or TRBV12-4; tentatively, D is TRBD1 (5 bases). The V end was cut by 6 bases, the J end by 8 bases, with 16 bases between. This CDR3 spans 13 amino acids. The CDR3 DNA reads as TGTGCCAGCAGCCAGACAGAGGTCTCGGGCTACACCTTC. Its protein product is CASSQTEVSGYTF.

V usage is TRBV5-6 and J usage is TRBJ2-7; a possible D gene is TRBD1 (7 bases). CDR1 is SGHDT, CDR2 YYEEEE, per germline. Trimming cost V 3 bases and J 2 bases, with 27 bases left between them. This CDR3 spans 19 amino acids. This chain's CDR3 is CASSSVRDLLAGQTYEQYF. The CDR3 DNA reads TGTGCCAGCAGCTCGGTAAGGGATCTTCTCGCGGGACAGACCTACGAGCAGTACTTC.

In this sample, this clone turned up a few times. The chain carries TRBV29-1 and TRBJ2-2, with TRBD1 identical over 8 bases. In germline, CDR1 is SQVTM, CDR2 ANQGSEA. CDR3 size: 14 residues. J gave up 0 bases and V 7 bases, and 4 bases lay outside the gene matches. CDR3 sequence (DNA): TGCAGCGGCGAGACAGGGGCGAACACCGGGGAGCTGTTTTTT. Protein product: CSGETGANTGELFF.

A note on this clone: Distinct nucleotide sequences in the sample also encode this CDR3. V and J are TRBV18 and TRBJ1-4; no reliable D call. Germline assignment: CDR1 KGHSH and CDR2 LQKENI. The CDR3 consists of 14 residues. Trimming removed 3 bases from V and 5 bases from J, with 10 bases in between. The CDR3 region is CASSPSGLNEKLFF. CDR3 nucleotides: TGTGCCAGCTCACCTTCCGGGCTAAATGAAAAACTGTTTTTT. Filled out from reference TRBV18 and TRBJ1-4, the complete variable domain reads NAGVMQNPRHLVRRRGQEARLRCSPMKGHSHVYWYRQLPEEGLKFMVYLQKENIIDESGMPKERFSAEFPKEGPSILRIQQVVRGDSAAYFCASSPSGLNEKLFFGSGTQLSVL.

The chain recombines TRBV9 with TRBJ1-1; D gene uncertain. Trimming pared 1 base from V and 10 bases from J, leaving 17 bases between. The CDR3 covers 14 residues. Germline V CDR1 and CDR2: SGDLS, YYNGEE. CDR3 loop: CASSVSPGLGVAFF. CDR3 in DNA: TGTGCCAGCAGCGTATCCCCCGGGCTCGGCGTAGCTTTCTTT. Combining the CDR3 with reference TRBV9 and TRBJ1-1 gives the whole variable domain DSGVTQTPKHLITATGQRVTLRCSPRSGDLSVYWYQQSLDQGLQFLIQYYNGEERAKGNILERFSAQQFPDLHSELNLSSLELGDSALYFCASSVSPGLGVAFFGQGTRLTVV.

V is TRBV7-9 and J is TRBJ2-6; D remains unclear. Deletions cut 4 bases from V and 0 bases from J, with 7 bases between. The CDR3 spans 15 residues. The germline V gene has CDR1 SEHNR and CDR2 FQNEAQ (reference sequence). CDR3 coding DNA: TGTGCCAGCAGCTACCACGGCTCTGGGGCCAACGTCCTGACTTTC. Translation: CASSYHGSGANVLTF.

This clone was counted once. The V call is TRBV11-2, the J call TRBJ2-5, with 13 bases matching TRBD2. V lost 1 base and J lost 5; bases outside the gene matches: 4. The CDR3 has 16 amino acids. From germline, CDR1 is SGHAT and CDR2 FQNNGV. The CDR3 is CASSLGLAGGGETQYF. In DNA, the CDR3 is TGTGCCAGCAGCTTAGGACTAGCGGGAGGTGGGGAGACCCAGTACTTC.

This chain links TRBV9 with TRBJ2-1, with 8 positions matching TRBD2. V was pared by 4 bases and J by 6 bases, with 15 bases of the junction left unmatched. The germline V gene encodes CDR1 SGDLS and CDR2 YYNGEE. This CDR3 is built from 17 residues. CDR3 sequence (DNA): TGTGCCAGCAGCCCCAGAGGCCCCTCTAGCGGGTCCAATGAGCAGTTCTTC. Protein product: CASSPRGPSSGSNEQFF. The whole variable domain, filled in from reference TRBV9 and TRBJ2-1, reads DSGVTQTPKHLITATGQRVTLRCSPRSGDLSVYWYQQSLDQGLQFLIQYYNGEERAKGNILERFSAQQFPDLHSELNLSSLELGDSALYFCASSPRGPSSGSNEQFFGPGTRLTVL.

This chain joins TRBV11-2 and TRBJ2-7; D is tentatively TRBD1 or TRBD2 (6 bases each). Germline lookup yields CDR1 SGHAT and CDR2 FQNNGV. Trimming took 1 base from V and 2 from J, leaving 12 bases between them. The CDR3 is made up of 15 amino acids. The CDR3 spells CASSLGHREAYEQYF. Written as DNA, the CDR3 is TGTGCCAGCAGCTTAGGCCACAGGGAGGCCTACGAGCAGTACTTC.

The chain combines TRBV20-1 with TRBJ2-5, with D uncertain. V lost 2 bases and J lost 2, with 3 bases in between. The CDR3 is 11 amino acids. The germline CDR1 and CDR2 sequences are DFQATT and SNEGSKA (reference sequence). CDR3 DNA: TGCAGTGCTAGACAGCAAGAGACCCAGTACTTC. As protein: CSARQQETQYF.

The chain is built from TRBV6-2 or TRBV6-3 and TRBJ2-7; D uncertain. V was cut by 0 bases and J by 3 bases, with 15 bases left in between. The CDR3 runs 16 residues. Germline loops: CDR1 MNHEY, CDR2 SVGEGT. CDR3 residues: CASSYSTVYNRYEQYF. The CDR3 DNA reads TGTGCCAGCAGTTACTCGACCGTCTACAATCGCTACGAGCAGTACTTC.

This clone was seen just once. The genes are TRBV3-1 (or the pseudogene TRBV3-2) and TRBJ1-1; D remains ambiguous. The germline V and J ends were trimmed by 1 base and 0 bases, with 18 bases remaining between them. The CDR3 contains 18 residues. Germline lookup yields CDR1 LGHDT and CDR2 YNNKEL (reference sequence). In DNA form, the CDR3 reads TGTGCCAGCAGCCAAGCCTCGGCAGGCCGAGCGATGAACACTGAAGCTTTCTTT. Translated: CASSQASAGRAMNTEAFF.

The CDR3 bases are TGTGCCAGCTCAGCCGAACAGGGGCTAGTCACTGAAGCTTTCTTT. It specifies CASSAEQGLVTEAFF. V gene TRBV18 combines with J gene TRBJ1-1; 7 positions match TRBD1. The CDR3 has 15 residues. Germline CDR1 KGHSH, CDR2 LQKENI. V shed 5 bases, J shed 4 bases, and the junction held 10 bases outside the gene matches.

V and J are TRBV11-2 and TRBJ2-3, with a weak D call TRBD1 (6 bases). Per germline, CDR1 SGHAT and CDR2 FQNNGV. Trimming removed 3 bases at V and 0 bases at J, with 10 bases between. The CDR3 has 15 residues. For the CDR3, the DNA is TGTGCCAGCAGCTTTCCAGGGGATAGCACAGATACGCAGTATTTT. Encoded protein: CASSFPGDSTDTQYF.

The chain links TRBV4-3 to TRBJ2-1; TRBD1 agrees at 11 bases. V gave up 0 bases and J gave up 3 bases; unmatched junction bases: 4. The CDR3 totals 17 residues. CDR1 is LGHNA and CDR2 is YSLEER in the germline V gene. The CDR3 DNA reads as TGCGCCAGCAGCCAAGATGGGGGACAGGGGGGCTACAATGAGCAGTTCTTC. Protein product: CASSQDGGQGGYNEQFF.

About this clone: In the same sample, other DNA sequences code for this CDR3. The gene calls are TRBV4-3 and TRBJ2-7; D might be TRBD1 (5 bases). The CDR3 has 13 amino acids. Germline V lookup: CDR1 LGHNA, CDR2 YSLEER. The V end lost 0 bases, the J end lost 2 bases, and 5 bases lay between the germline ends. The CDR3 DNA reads TGCGCCAGCAGCCAAGACAGGGCCTACGAGCAGTACTTC. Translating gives CASSQDRAYEQYF.

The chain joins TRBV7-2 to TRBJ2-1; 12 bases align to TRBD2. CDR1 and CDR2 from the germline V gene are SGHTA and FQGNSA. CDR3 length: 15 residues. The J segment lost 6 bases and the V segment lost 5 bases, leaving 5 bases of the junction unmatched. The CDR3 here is CASSATTSGSNEQFF. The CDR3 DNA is TGTGCCAGCAGCGCGACGACTAGCGGGAGCAATGAGCAGTTCTTC.

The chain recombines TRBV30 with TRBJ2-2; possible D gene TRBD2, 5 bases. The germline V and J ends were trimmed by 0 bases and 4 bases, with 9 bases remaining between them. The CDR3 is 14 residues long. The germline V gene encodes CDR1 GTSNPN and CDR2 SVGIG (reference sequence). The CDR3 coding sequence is TGTGCCTGGAGTGTCAGCGGCGCCACCGGGGAGCTGTTTTTT. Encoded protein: CAWSVSGATGELFF.

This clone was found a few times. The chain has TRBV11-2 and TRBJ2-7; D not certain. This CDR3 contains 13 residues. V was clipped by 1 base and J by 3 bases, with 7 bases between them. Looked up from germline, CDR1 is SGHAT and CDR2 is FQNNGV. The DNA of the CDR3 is TGTGCCAGCAGCTTAGTCTTTAGCTACGAGCAGTACTTC. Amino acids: CASSLVFSYEQYF.

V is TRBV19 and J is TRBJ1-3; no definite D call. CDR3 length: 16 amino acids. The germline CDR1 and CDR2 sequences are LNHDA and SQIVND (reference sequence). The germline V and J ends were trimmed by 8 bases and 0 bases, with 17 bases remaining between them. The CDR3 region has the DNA TGTGCCAGTTCATTTCGGGGATTGAGCTCTGGAAACACCATATATTTT. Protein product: CASSFRGLSSGNTIYF. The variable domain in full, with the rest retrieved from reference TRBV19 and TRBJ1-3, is DGGITQSPKYLFRKEGQNVTLSCEQNLNHDAMYWYRQDPGQGLRLIYYSQIVNDFQKGDIAEGYSVSREKKESFPLTVTSAQKNPTAFYLCASSFRGLSSGNTIYFGEGSWLTVV.

The CDR3 bases are TGTGCCAGCAGCTTTCTAGCGGGAGGGCTAGGAGAGACCCAGTACTTC. It yields the protein CASSFLAGGLGETQYF. The V gene is TRBV11-2, the J gene TRBJ2-5; 12 bases line up with TRBD2. V trimming: 3 bases; J trimming: 4 bases; junction bases outside the gene matches: 6. Germline values: CDR1 SGHAT, CDR2 FQNNGV. This CDR3 contains 16 residues. Supplemented by reference TRBV11-2 and TRBJ2-5, the full variable domain reads EAGVAQSPRYKIIEKRQSVAFWCNPISGHATLYWYQQILGQGPKLLIQFQNNGVVDDSQLPKDRFSAERLKGVDSTLKIQPAKLEDSAVYLCASSFLAGGLGETQYFGPGTRLLVL.